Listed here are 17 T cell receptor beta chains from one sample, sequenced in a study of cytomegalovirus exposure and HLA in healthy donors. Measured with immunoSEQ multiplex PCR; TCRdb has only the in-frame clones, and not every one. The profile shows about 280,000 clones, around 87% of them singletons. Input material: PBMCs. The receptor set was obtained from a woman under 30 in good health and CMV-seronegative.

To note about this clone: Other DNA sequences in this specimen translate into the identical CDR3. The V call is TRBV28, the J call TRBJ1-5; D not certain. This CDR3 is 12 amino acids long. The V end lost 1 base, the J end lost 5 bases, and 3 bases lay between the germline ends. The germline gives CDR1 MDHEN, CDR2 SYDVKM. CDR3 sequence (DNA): TGTGCCAGCAGTTTATCTGATCAGCCCCAGCATTTT. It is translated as CASSLSDQPQHF.

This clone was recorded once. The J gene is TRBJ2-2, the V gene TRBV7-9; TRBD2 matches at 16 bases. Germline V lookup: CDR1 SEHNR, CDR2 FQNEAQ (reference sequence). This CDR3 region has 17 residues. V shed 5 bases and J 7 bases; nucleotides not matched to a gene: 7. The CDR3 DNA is TGTGCCAGCAGCCCGCCCGGGACTAGCGGGAGGGTCGGGGAGCTGTTTTTT. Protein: CASSPPGTSGRVGELFF.

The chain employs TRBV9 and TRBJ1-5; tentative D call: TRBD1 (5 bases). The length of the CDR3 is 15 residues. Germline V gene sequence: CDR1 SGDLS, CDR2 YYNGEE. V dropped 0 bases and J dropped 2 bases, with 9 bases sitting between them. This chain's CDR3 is CASSVGEGGNQPQHF. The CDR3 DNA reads TGTGCCAGCAGCGTAGGGGAAGGGGGCAATCAGCCCCAGCATTTT.

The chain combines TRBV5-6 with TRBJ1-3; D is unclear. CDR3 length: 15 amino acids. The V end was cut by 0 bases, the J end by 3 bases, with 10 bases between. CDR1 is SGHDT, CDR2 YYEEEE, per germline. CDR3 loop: CASSLAQMVGNTIYF. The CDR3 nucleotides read TGTGCCAGCAGCTTGGCCCAGATGGTTGGAAACACCATATATTTT.

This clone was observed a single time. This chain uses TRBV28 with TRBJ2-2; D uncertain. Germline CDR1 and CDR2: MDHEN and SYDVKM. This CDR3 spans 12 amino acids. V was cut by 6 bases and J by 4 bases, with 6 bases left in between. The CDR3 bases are TGTGCCAGCAGCCTTGTCACCGGGGAGCTGTTTTTT. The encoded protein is CASSLVTGELFF.

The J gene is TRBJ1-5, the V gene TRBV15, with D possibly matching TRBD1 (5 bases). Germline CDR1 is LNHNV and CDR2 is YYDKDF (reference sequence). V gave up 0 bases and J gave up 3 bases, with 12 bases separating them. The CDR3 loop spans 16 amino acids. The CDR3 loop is CATSREGGDANQPQHF. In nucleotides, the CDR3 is TGTGCCACCAGCAGAGAGGGGGGAGATGCCAATCAGCCCCAGCATTTT.

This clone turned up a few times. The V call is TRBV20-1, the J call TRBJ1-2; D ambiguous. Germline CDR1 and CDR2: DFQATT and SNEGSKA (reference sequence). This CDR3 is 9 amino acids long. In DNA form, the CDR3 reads TGCAGCACCACGGAGGCCTACACCTTC. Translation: CSTTEAYTF.

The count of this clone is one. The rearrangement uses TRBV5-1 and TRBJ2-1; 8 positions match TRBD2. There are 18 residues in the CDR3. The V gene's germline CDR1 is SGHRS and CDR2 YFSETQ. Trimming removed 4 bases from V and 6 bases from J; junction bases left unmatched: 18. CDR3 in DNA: TGCGCCAGCAGCCTGGGGGGTCACGGGACTAGTCGCCCCAATGAGCAGTTCTTC. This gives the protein CASSLGGHGTSRPNEQFF.

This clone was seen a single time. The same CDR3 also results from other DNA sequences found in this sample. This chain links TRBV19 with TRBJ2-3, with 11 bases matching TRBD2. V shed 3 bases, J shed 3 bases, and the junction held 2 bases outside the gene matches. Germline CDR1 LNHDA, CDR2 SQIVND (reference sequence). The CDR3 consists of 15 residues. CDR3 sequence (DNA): TGTGCCAGTAGTATTTTAGCGGGAGGGACAGATACGCAGTATTTT. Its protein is CASSILAGGTDTQYF. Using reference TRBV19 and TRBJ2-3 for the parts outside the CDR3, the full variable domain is DGGITQSPKYLFRKEGQNVTLSCEQNLNHDAMYWYRQDPGQGLRLIYYSQIVNDFQKGDIAEGYSVSREKKESFPLTVTSAQKNPTAFYLCASSILAGGTDTQYFGPGTRLTVL.

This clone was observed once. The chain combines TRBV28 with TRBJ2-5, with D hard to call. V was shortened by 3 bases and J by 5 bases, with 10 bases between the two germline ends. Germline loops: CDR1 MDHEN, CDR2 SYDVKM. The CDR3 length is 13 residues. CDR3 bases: TGTGCCAGCAGTTTCTCACCAGTGGAGACCCAGTACTTC. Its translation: CASSFSPVETQYF.

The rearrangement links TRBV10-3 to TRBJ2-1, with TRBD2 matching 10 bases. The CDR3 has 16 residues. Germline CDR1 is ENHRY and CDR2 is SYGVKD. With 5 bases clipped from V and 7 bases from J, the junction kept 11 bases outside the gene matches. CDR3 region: CAISPEAGGSMNEQFF. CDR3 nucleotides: TGTGCCATCAGTCCTGAAGCGGGAGGGTCTATGAATGAGCAGTTCTTC.

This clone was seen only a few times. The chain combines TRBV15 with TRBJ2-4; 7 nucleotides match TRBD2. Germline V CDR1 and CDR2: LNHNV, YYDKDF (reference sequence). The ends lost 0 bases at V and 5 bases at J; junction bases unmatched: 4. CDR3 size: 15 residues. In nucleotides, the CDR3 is TGTGCCACCAGCAGAGATCGGGGGGTGGAAAACATTCAGTACTTC. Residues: CATSRDRGVENIQYF.

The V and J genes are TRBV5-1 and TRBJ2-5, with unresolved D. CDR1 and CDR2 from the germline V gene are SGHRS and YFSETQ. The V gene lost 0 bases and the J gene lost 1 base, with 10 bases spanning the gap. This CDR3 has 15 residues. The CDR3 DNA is TGCGCCAGCAGCTTGGGGAGTTTGCCCCAAGAGACCCAGTACTTC. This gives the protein CASSLGSLPQETQYF.

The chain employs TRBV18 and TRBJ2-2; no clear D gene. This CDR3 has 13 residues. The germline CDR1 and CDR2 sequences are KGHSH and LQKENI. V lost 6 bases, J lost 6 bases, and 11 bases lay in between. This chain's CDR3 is CASSPAPPGELFF. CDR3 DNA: TGTGCCAGCTCGCCCGCGCCCCCCGGGGAGCTGTTTTTT.

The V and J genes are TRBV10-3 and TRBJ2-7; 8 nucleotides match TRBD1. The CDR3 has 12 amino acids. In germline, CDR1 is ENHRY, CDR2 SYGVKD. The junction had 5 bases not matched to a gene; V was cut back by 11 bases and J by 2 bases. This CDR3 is CAAGQGPYEQYF. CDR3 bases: TGTGCCGCAGGACAGGGCCCCTACGAGCAGTACTTC.

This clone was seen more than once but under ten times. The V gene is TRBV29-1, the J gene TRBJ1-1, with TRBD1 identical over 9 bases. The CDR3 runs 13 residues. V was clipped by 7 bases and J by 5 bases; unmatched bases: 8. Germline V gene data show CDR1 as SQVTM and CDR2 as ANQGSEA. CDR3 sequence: CSGVQGAGTEAFF. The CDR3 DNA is TGCAGCGGGGTACAGGGGGCGGGTACTGAAGCTTTCTTT. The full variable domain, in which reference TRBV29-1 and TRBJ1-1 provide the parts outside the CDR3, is SAVISQKPSRDICQRGTSLTIQCQVDSQVTMMFWYRQQPGQSLTLIATANQGSEATYESGFVIDKFPISRPNLTFSTLTVSNMSPEDSSIYLCSGVQGAGTEAFFGQGTRLTVV.

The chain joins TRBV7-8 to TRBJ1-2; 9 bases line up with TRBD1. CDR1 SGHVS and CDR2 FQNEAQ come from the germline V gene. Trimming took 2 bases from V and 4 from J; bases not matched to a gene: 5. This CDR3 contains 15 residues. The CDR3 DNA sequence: TGTGCCAGCAGCTTATCCGGGACAGGGATCTATGGCTACACCTTC. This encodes CASSLSGTGIYGYTF.